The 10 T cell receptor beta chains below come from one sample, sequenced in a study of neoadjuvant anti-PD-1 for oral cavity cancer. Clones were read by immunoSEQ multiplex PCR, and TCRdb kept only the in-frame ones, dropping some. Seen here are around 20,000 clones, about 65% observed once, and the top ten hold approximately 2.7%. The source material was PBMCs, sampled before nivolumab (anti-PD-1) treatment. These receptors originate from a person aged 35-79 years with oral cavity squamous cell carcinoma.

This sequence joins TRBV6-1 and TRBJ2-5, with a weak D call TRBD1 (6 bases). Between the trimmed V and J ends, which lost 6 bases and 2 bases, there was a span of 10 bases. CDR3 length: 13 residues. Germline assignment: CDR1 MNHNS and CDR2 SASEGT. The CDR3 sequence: CASRRQEQETQYF. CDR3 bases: TGTGCCAGCAGGAGACAGGAACAAGAGACCCAGTACTTC.

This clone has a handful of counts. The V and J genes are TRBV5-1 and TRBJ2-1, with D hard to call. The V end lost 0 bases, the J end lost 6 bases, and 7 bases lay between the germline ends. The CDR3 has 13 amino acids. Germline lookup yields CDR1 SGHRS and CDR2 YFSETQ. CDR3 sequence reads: CASSLGVGNEQFF. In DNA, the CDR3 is TGCGCCAGCAGCTTGGGGGTAGGCAATGAGCAGTTCTTC.

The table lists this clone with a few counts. CDR3 in amino acids: CASSERASSTDTQYF. The CDR3 DNA follows: TGTGCCAGCAGTGAGCGGGCCAGTAGCACAGATACGCAGTATTTT. The chain is built from TRBV2 and TRBJ2-3; a weak D match, TRBD2 (5 bases). Germline CDR1 reads SNHLY; CDR2 reads FYNNEI. Trimming took 3 bases from V and 0 from J, leaving 10 bases between them. This CDR3 has 15 residues.

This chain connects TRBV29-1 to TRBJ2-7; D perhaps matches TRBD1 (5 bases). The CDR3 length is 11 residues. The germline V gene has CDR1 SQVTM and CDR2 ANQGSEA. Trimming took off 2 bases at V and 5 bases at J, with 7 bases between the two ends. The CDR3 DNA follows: TGCAGCGTTGAAAGGACAAACGAGCAGTACTTC. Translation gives CSVERTNEQYF.

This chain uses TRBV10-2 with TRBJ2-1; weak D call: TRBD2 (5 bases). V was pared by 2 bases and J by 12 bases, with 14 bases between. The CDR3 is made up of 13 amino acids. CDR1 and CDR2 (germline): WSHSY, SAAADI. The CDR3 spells CASSEGGRYGQFF. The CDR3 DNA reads TGCGCCAGCAGTGAGGGAGGCCGTTACGGGCAGTTCTTC.

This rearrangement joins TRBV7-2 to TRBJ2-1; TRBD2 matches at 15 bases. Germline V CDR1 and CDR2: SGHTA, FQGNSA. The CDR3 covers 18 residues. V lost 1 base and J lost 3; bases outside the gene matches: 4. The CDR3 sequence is CASSLEGTSGRFYNEQFF. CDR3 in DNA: TGTGCCAGCAGCTTAGAAGGGACTAGCGGGAGGTTCTACAATGAGCAGTTCTTC.

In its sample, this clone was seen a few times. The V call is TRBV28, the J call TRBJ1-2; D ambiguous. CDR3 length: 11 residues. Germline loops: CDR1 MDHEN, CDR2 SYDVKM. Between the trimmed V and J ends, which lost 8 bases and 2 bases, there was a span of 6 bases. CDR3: CASVQNYGYTF. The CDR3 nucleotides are TGTGCCAGCGTTCAGAACTATGGCTACACCTTC.

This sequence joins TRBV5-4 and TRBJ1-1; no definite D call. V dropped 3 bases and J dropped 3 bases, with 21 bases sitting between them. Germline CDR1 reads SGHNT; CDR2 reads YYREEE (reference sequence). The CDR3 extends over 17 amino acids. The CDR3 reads CASSSRTWTARDTEAFF. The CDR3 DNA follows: TGTGCCAGCAGCTCCCGAACCTGGACCGCCCGGGACACTGAAGCTTTCTTT.

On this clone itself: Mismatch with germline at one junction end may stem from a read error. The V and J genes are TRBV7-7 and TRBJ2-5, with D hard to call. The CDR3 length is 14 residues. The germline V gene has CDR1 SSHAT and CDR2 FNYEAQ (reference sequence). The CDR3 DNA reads TGTGCTAGCAGCTTAATATCAGCATCAGAGACCCAGTACTTC. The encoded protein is CASSLISASETQYF.

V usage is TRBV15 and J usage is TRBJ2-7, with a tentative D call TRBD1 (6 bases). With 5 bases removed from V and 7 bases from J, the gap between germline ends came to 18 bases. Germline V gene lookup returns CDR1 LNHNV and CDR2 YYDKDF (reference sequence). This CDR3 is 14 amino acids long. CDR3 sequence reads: CATSRQVSTGEQYF. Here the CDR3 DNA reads TGTGCCACCAGCCGACAGGTGTCGACGGGTGAGCAGTACTTC.